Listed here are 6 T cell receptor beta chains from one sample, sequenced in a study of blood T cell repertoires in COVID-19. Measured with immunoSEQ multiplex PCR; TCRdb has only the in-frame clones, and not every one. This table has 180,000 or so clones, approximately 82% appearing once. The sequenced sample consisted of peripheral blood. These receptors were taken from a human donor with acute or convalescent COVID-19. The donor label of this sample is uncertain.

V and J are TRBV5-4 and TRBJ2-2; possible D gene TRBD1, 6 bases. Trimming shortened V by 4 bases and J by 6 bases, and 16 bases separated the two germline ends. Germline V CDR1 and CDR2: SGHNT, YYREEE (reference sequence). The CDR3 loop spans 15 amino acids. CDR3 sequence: CASSTPAQGPGELFF. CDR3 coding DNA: TGTGCCAGCAGCACCCCGGCACAGGGTCCCGGGGAGCTGTTTTTT.

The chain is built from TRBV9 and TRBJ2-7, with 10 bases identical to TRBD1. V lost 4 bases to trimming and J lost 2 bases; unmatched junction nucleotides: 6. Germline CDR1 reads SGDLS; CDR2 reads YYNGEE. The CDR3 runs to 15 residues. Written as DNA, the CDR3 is TGTGCCAGCAGCTCCCGGGACAGGGGAACCTACGAGCAGTACTTC. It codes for CASSSRDRGTYEQYF.

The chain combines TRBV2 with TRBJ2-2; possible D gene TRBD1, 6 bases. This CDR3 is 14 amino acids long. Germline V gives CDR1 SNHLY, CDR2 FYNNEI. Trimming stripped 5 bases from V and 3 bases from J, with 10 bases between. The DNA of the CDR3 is TGTGCCAGCAGTCAGACAGGTTACACCGGGGAGCTGTTTTTT. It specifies CASSQTGYTGELFF. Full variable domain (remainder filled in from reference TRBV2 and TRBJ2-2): EPEVTQTPSHQVTQMGQEVILRCVPISNHLYFYWYRQILGQKVEFLVSFYNNEISEKSEIFDDQFSVERPDGSNFTLKIRSTKLEDSAMYFCASSQTGYTGELFFGEGSRLTVL.

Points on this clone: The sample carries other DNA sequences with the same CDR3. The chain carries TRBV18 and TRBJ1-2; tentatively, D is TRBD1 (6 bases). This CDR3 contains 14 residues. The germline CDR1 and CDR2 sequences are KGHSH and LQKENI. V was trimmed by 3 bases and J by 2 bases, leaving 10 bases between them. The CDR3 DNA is TGTGCCAGCTCACCCCCAGGACAGAACTATGGCTACACCTTC. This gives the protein CASSPPGQNYGYTF.

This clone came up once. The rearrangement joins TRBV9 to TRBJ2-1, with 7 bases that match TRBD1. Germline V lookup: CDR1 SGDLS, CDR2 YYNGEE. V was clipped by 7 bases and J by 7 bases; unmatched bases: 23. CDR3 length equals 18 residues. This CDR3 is CASGNPQIRGLISNEQFF. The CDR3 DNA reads TGTGCCAGCGGCAACCCACAGATCAGGGGGTTGATATCGAATGAGCAGTTCTTC.

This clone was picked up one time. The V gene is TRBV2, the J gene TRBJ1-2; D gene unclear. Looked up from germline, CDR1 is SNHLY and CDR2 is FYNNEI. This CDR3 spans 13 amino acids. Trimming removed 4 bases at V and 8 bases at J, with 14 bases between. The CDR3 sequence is CASSGEGPRGYTF. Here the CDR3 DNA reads TGTGCCAGCAGTGGGGAGGGCCCTAGAGGCTACACCTTC.